This passage covers 10 T cell receptor beta chains from one sample sequenced in a study of cytomegalovirus exposure and HLA in healthy donors. Use of 60 Vbeta and 13 Jbeta primers characterized the PCR. The assay was immunoSEQ multiplex PCR, and TCRdb's table has in-frame clones only and misses some. The sample yields some 150,000 clones, 70% to 80% seen once. The specimen sequenced was PBMCs. The source of these receptors is a young man in good health and CMV-seropositive.

The chain links TRBV18 to TRBJ2-1, with TRBD1 matching over 10 bases. The CDR3 is 18 residues long. Germline CDR1 is KGHSH and CDR2 is LQKENI. After removal of 1 base from V and 0 bases from J, the junction contained 6 bases not matched to a gene. CDR3 region: CASSPQDRGWSSYNEQFF. CDR3 coding DNA: TGTGCCAGCTCACCACAGGACAGGGGGTGGAGCTCCTACAATGAGCAGTTCTTC.

The chain couples TRBV9 to TRBJ2-3, with a tentative D call TRBD2 (6 bases). Germline V gene lookup returns CDR1 SGDLS and CDR2 YYNGEE. V was pared by 3 bases and J by 0 bases, with 11 bases between. The CDR3 length is 15 residues. The CDR3 here is CASSGVAASTDTQYF. CDR3 sequence (DNA): TGTGCCAGCAGCGGTGTAGCGGCTAGCACAGATACGCAGTATTTT.

The chain joins TRBV27 to TRBJ2-1; unclear D gene. From germline, CDR1 is MNHEY and CDR2 SMNVEV (reference sequence). This CDR3 comprises 14 residues. Trimming stripped 6 bases from V and 0 bases from J, with 9 bases between. The CDR3 sequence is CASSLASSYNEQFF. The CDR3 region has the DNA TGTGCCAGCAGCCTTGCGAGCTCCTACAATGAGCAGTTCTTC.

This clone has just one count. The CDR3 DNA reads as TGTGCCAGCAGTGGAGACTTAGCAGAGACCCAGTACTTC. This codes for CASSGDLAETQYF. The chain has TRBV25-1 and TRBJ2-5; D call uncertain. The CDR3 runs to 13 residues. The V end was cut by 4 bases, the J end by 4 bases, with 10 bases between. Looked up from germline, CDR1 is MGHDK and CDR2 is SYGVNS. The full variable domain, with the rest looked up from reference TRBV25-1 and TRBJ2-5, is EADIYQTPRYLVIGTGKKITLECSQTMGHDKMYWYQQDPGMELHLIHYSYGVNSTEKGDLSSESTVSRIRTEHFPLTLESARPSHTSQYLCASSGDLAETQYFGPGTRLLVL.

This clone was found once. This sequence joins TRBV14 and TRBJ2-2; TRBD1 might be the D (6 bases). The germline gives CDR1 SGHDN, CDR2 FVKESK. V shed 2 bases and J shed 4 bases, with 11 bases lying between them. There are 15 residues in the CDR3. The CDR3 sequence is CASSQTGNPTGELFF. Here the CDR3 DNA reads TGTGCCAGCAGCCAAACAGGGAACCCCACCGGGGAGCTGTTTTTT.

Remarks on this clone: Other DNA sequences in the sample encode the same CDR3. V usage is TRBV18 and J usage is TRBJ2-5; maybe TRBD1 (5 bases). Germline loops: CDR1 KGHSH, CDR2 LQKENI. The germline V and J ends were trimmed by 0 bases and 2 bases, with 10 bases remaining between them. The CDR3 is made up of 15 amino acids. The CDR3 bases are TGTGCCAGCTCACCACCTAACAGGCCACAAGAGACCCAGTACTTC. It translates to CASSPPNRPQETQYF.

V usage is TRBV18 and J usage is TRBJ2-5, with a tentative D call TRBD2 (5 bases). CDR3 length equals 13 residues. V dropped 2 bases and J dropped 5 bases, with 9 bases sitting between them. The germline V gene encodes CDR1 KGHSH and CDR2 LQKENI. CDR3 protein: CASSPGEFETQYF. For the CDR3, the DNA is TGTGCCAGCTCACCAGGGGAGTTTGAGACCCAGTACTTC.

This clone showed up just a few times. This chain joins TRBV5-1 and TRBJ2-1; 13 nucleotides agree with TRBD2. V lost 4 bases, J lost 7 bases, and 5 bases stayed unmatched. The V gene's germline CDR1 is SGHRS and CDR2 YFSETQ. The CDR3 extends over 15 amino acids. In DNA, the CDR3 is TGCGCCAGCAGCCCACGGACTAGCGGGAGTAATGAGCAGTTCTTC. Its translation: CASSPRTSGSNEQFF.

The genes are TRBV5-1 and TRBJ2-7; 8 bases line up with TRBD1. The germline gives CDR1 SGHRS, CDR2 YFSETQ. V lost 3 bases to trimming and J lost 4 bases; unmatched junction nucleotides: 9. The CDR3 has 15 amino acids. CDR3 region: CASSWTDRQGYEQYF. In DNA, the CDR3 is TGCGCCAGCAGCTGGACGGACAGACAGGGGTACGAGCAGTACTTC.

This clone was detected a few times. V and J are TRBV19 and TRBJ2-7, with TRBD1 matching over 7 bases. The CDR3 contains 14 residues. Germline CDR1 is LNHDA and CDR2 is SQIVND (reference sequence). V shed 5 bases and J 1 base; nucleotides not matched to a gene: 5. In DNA form, the CDR3 reads TGTGCCAGTAGTCGACAGGGACCTTCCTACGAGCAGTACTTC. Translated, it gives CASSRQGPSYEQYF.